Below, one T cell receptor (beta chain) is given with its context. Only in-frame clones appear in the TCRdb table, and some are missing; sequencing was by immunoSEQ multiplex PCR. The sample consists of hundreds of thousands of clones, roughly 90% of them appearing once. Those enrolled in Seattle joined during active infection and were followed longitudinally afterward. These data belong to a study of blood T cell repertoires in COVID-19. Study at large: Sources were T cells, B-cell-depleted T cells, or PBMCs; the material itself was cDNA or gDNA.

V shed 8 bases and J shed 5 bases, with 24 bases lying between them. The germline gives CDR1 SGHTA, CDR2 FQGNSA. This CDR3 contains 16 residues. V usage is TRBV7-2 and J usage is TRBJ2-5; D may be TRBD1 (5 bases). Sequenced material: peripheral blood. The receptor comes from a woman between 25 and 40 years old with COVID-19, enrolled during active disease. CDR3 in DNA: TGTGCCAGCCCCCTGCCAGCCAGGGCGGCTCACGAGACCCAGTACTTC. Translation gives CASPLPARAAHETQYF. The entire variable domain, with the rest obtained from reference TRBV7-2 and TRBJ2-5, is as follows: GAGVSQSPSNKVTEKGKDVELRCDPISGHTALYWYRQSLGQGLEFLIYFQGNSAPDKSGLPSDRFSAERTGGSVSTLTIQRTQQEDSAVYLCASPLPARAAHETQYFGPGTRLLVL.